A selection of T cell receptor beta chains follows, all from one sample in a study of T cells in Graves' hyperthyroidism and ophthalmopathy. TCRdb re-called the multiplex PCR reads through MiXCR, storing one row per CDR3 protein. The sample shows approximately 690,000 distinct CDR3 sequences, less than 25% of them seen only once. Input material: blood. These receptors were taken from a young man with Graves' ophthalmopathy. CDR3s include the opening cysteine and the closing phenylalanine or tryptophan. The order of the fields is D gene, clone size, V gene, J gene, CDR3 protein, CDR3 DNA. D genes are given only for firm matches. Clone size is shown for a subset of rows, as once, few, many or a class of expanded clone.

TRBD2	few	TRBV7-9	TRBJ2-3	CASSLPLLAVGSDTQYF	TGTGCCAGCAGCTTGCCTCTACTAGCGGTGGGATCAGATACGCAGTATTTT
NA	NA	TRBV6-1	TRBJ1-5	CVSKEINQPQHF	TGTGTCAGCAAGGAGATCAATCAGCCCCAGCATTTT
TRBD2	few	TRBV27	TRBJ2-7	CASSLSGTVGSYEQYF	TGTGCCAGCAGTTTGAGCGGGACCGTAGGCTCCTACGAGCAGTACTTC
TRBD2	few	TRBV2	TRBJ2-3	CASREVGRDIAGGADTQYF	TGTGCCAGCAGGGAGGTTGGACGGGACATAGCGGGAGGGGCAGATACGCAGTATTTT
NA	NA	TRBV29-1	TRBJ1-2	CSVVSENYGYTF	TGCAGCGTTGTATCAGAAAACTATGGCTACACCTTC
NA	NA	TRBV28	TRBJ2-7	CASSSVWGARAYEQYF	TGTGCCAGCAGTTCGGTTTGGGGGGCGAGAGCCTACGAGCAGTACTTC
NA	many	TRBV2	TRBJ2-2	CASSEARGLSTGELFF	TGTGCCAGCAGTGAAGCTAGGGGTCTCTCCACCGGGGAGCTGTTTTTT
NA	NA	TRBV3-2	TRBJ2-1	CASSPPDSINEQFF	TGTGCCAGCAGCCCTCCGGACTCAATCAATGAGCAGTTCTTC
NA	NA	TRBV19	TRBJ2-1	CASSTSGLTEQFF	TGTGCCAGTAGCACCTCAGGTCTGACTGAGCAGTTCTTC
NA	many	TRBV2	TRBJ1-4	CASSPFGGGMREKLFF	TGTGCCAGCAGTCCCTTCGGCGGGGGGATGAGAGAAAAACTGTTTTTT
NA	few	TRBV9	TRBJ1-1	CASSLFSDSRGTEAFF	TGTGCCAGCAGCCTATTTTCAGACAGCAGGGGCACTGAAGCTTTCTTT
NA	few	TRBV20-1	TRBJ1-1	CSASEPVRTEAFF	TGCAGTGCATCGGAGCCTGTGAGGACTGAAGCTTTCTTT
NA	many	TRBV6-2/TRBV6-3	TRBJ2-7	CASRQGLLEQYF	TGTGCCAGCAGACAGGGCCTCCTCGAGCAGTACTTC
NA	NA	TRBV10-3	TRBJ2-7	CASGKFEQYF	TGTGCCAGCGGGAAATTCGAGCAGTACTTC
NA	many	TRBV28	TRBJ2-5	CASVGGPGPQETQYF	TGTGCCAGCGTTGGCGGGCCCGGACCCCAAGAGACCCAGTACTTC
NA	NA	TRBV20-1	TRBJ2-3	CSARDPLSASTDTQYF	TGCAGTGCTAGAGACCCTCTTTCGGCTAGCACAGATACGCAGTATTTT
NA	NA	TRBV28	TRBJ2-1	CASSLRPGFYEQFF	TGTGCCAGCAGTTTACGTCCGGGTTTTTATGAGCAGTTCTTC
NA	NA	TRBV30	TRBJ2-3	CAWSVNRDTDTQYF	TGTGCCTGGAGTGTAAACAGGGACACAGATACGCAGTATTTT
TRBD2	few	TRBV12-3/TRBV12-4	TRBJ2-5	CASSLGGSSQETQYF	TGTGCCAGCAGTTTAGGCGGGAGTAGTCAAGAGACCCAGTACTTC
NA	few	TRBV7-9	TRBJ2-3	CASNWASEGGTQYF	TGTGCCAGCAACTGGGCCTCGGAGGGGGGTACGCAGTATTTT
NA	many	TRBV20-1	TRBJ2-3	CSAPRLRPAADTQYF	TGCAGTGCCCCCCGCTTAAGGCCCGCGGCCGATACGCAGTATTTT
NA	NA	TRBV29-1	TRBJ1-1	CSVAGQSSEAFF	TGCAGCGTCGCGGGCCAGAGCTCTGAAGCTTTCTTT
NA	few	TRBV5-5	TRBJ1-5	CASSLQGQGNSNQPQHF	TGTGCCAGCAGCTTGCAAGGCCAGGGGAATAGCAATCAGCCCCAGCATTTT
NA	once	TRBV28	TRBJ2-1	CASIGGGSGNEQFF	TGTGCCAGCATTGGGGGCGGGAGTGGGAATGAGCAGTTCTTC
NA	NA	TRBV7-9	TRBJ2-1	CASSFLPETGSNEQFF	TGTGCCAGCAGCTTTCTTCCCGAGACAGGTTCCAATGAGCAGTTCTTC
NA	many	TRBV20-1	TRBJ2-1	CSAMAGGVQFF	TGCAGTGCTATGGCGGGTGGGGTACAGTTCTTC
TRBD1	once	TRBV27	TRBJ1-2	CASSSQGAWGYTF	TGTGCCAGCAGTTCACAGGGGGCCTGGGGCTACACCTTC
NA	NA	TRBV5-1	TRBJ1-6	CASSFGGGLSNSPLHF	TGCGCCAGCAGCTTTGGCGGGGGGCTGAGTAATTCACCCCTCCACTTT
NA	few	TRBV15	TRBJ2-7	CATSRDDSGTYEQYF	TGTGCCACCAGCAGAGATGATAGCGGAACCTACGAGCAGTACTTC
TRBD2	NA	TRBV3-1	TRBJ2-1	CASSQALAEQFF	TGTGCCAGCAGCCAAGCCCTAGCGGAACAGTTCTTC
NA	few	TRBV7-9	TRBJ2-5	CASSLGSLEVQETQYF	TGTGCCAGCAGCTTAGGATCTCTTGAAGTGCAAGAGACCCAGTACTTC
NA	many	TRBV7-2	TRBJ2-7	CASRRDGGAGHYEQYF	TGTGCCAGCAGACGGGATGGTGGGGCTGGCCATTACGAGCAGTACTTC
TRBD2	few	TRBV30	TRBJ2-7	CAWSTLAGVYEQYF	TGTGCCTGGAGTACCCTAGCGGGAGTCTACGAGCAGTACTTC
TRBD1	many	TRBV20-1	TRBJ2-7	CSAARDSTVRHEQYF	TGCAGTGCTGCCCGGGACAGTACGGTCCGTCACGAGCAGTACTTC
TRBD2	many	TRBV3-1	TRBJ2-2	CASSQESLAGRDTGELFF	TGTGCCAGCAGCCAGGAGTCCTTAGCGGGAAGGGACACCGGGGAGCTGTTTTTT
TRBD2	NA	TRBV6-2/TRBV6-3	TRBJ2-3	CASIPRTSGSGDTQYF	TGTGCCAGCATTCCCCGAACTAGCGGGAGTGGGGATACGCAGTATTTT
TRBD1	NA	TRBV10-1	TRBJ2-7	CAYSGTAIYEQYF	TGCGCCTATTCCGGGACAGCTATCTACGAGCAGTACTTC
TRBD2	NA	TRBV5-8	TRBJ2-5	CASSLASGRAGETQYF	TGTGCCAGCAGCTTGGCTAGCGGGAGGGCCGGGGAGACCCAGTACTTC
TRBD2	few	TRBV7-8	TRBJ2-1	CASSPEALAVWNEQFF	TGTGCCAGCAGCCCAGAGGCACTAGCGGTCTGGAATGAGCAGTTCTTC
NA	few	TRBV29-1	TRBJ1-2	CSVKSYGYTF	TGCAGCGTGAAATCGTATGGCTACACCTTC
TRBD2	few	TRBV12-3/TRBV12-4	TRBJ2-7	CASSLLAGVYEQYF	TGTGCCAGCAGTTTACTAGCGGGAGTTTACGAGCAGTACTTC
NA	few	TRBV18	TRBJ2-5	CASSPEGLWQETQYF	TGTGCCAGCTCACCGGAGGGGCTGTGGCAAGAGACCCAGTACTTC
TRBD2	NA	TRBV30	TRBJ2-1	CAWVPGLAGDNEQFF	TGTGCCTGGGTCCCGGGACTAGCGGGGGATAATGAGCAGTTCTTC
NA	few	TRBV24-1	TRBJ2-1	CATSDLGLNNEQFF	TGTGCCACCAGTGATCTAGGACTCAACAATGAGCAGTTCTTC
NA	many	TRBV27	TRBJ2-1	CASSLSILGDNEQFF	TGTGCCAGCAGTTTATCGATATTGGGGGACAATGAGCAGTTCTTC
TRBD1	NA	TRBV24-1	TRBJ2-1	CALKLGQCGYEQFF	TGTGCCCTTAAACTGGGACAGTGTGGCTACGAGCAGTTCTTC
NA	NA	TRBV19	TRBJ1-2	CASSIVGLQDGSYTF	TGTGCCAGTAGTATAGTGGGACTACAAGACGGGTCCTACACCTTC
NA	NA	TRBV24-1	TRBJ2-2	CATKADTGELFF	TGTGCCACCAAGGCAGATACCGGGGAGCTGTTTTTT
NA	NA	TRBV4-3	TRBJ1-5	CASSQEFGFDQPQHF	TGCGCCAGCAGCCAAGAATTCGGATTCGATCAGCCCCAGCATTTT
TRBD2	NA	TRBV7-9	TRBJ2-7	CASSAGLAEVYEQHF	TGTGCCAGCAGCGCTGGACTAGCGGAAGTGTACGAGCAGCACTTC
NA	NA	TRBV20-1	TRBJ2-2	CSARDAGLNTGELFF	TGCAGTGCTAGAGATGCGGGACTTAACACCGGGGAGCTGTTTTTT
NA	many	TRBV28	TRBJ2-4	CASSFSVKNIQYF	TGTGCCAGCAGTTTTTCTGTCAAAAACATTCAGTACTTC